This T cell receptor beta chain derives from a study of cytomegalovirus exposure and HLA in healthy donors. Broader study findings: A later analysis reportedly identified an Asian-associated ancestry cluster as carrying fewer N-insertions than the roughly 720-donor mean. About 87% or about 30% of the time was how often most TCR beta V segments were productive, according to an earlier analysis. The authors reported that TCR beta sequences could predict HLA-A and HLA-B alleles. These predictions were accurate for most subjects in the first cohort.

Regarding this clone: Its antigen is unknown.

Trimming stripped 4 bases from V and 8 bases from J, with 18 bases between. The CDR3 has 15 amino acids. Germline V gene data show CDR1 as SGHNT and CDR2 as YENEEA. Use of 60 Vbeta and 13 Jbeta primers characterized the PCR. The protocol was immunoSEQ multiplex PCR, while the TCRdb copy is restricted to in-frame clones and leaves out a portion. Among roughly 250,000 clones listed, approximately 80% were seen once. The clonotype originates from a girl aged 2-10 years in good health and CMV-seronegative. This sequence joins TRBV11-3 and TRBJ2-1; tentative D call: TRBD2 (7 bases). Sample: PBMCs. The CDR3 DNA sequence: TGTGCCAGCAGCTGGTCGGGGGGCGTAAAGGATGAGCAGTTCTTC. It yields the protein CASSWSGGVKDEQFF.